The clone carrying this T cell receptor (beta chain) was seen a few times. Its specificity is not known. The study used a library that attached unique molecular identifiers to individual cDNA molecules. TCRdb reanalysed the RACE reads using MiXCR and keeps one entry per CDR3 protein. The sample consists of about 360,000 distinct CDR3 sequences, approximately 5% of them appearing once. The sample originates from a study of human T cells and chemical hapten exposure. As for the study in general: DPC at 0.01% went onto the upper back in patch tests, read at 6 days. Broader study findings: Among TCRs, those above 1 in 1000 frequency were unaffected by DPC sensitization.

Time point given: patch test 1, 2 weeks after DPC sensitization. Regarding treatment: therapeutic diphenylcyclopropenone sensitization with weekly scalp DPC. Sample: whole blood, taken in connection with sensitization to the hapten diphenylcyclopropenone (DPC). This receptor was obtained from a woman aged 45 to 65 with alopecia areata. Some clones in this sample may be carry-over from other donors' samples.

The CDR3 is CASSYSRLTDTQYF. CDR3 sequence (DNA): TGTGCCAGCAGTTACTCGCGGCTCACAGATACGCAGTATTTT. The chain recombines TRBV6-5 with TRBJ2-3, with unresolved D. V was shortened by 0 bases and J by 2 bases, with 6 bases between the two germline ends. The CDR3 totals 14 residues. Per germline, CDR1 MNHEY and CDR2 SVGAGI.